Below are 14 T cell receptor beta chains sequenced from a single sample in a study of vaccination effects on CD4 cells after COVID-19. Their target antigens are unknown. The data were produced by immunoSEQ multiplex PCR, yet TCRdb's version contains in-frame clones alone and is incomplete. The sample yields 9,500 to 13,000 clones, just under 75% seen once. Sequencing followed a ViraFEST assay step that expanded antigen-specific CD4+ T cells with viral peptide pools. Having been cultured for 10 days, the cells underwent CD4+ T cell isolation. The input for sequencing was CD4+ T cells from PBMCs cultured with HCoV-229E spike peptides, taken before COVID-19 vaccination. These TCRs come from a human donor who received a COVID-19 vaccine.

The chain links TRBV28 to TRBJ2-5, with unresolved D. V was pared by 3 bases and J by 4 bases, with 12 bases between. The CDR3 is made up of 14 amino acids. From germline, CDR1 is MDHEN and CDR2 SYDVKM. The CDR3 DNA is TGTGCCAGCAGTTTGCATCAGGACGGAGAGACCCAGTACTTC. This sequence encodes CASSLHQDGETQYF.

The chain carries TRBV3-1 (or the pseudogene TRBV3-2) and TRBJ2-1; TRBD1 or TRBD2 may be the D gene (6 bases each). Germline V gene sequence: CDR1 LGHDT, CDR2 YNNKEL (reference sequence). The CDR3 length is 16 residues. V gave up 4 bases and J gave up 3 bases, with 16 bases separating them. CDR3 in amino acids: CASSPEGGLHYNEQFF. CDR3 in DNA: TGTGCCAGCAGCCCAGAGGGGGGACTGCACTACAATGAGCAGTTCTTC.

The table lists this clone with a count of one. The rearrangement links TRBV27 to TRBJ2-5; D uncertain. Trimming shortened V by 3 bases and J by 5 bases, and 10 bases separated the two germline ends. CDR3 length: 13 residues. Germline V gene sequence: CDR1 MNHEY, CDR2 SMNVEV (reference sequence). CDR3 nucleotides: TGTGCCAGCAGTTTCGCCAGCCGGGAGACCCAGTACTTC. This translates into CASSFASRETQYF.

The V call is TRBV2, the J call TRBJ2-1; 7 nucleotides line up with TRBD2. The CDR3 runs to 13 residues. Germline trimming cut 6 bases from V and 4 bases from J; bases unmatched to any gene: 3. Germline CDR1 SNHLY, CDR2 FYNNEI. The CDR3 nucleotides are TGTGCCAGCAGCTGGGGGGGATACAATGAGCAGTTCTTC. Its protein is CASSWGGYNEQFF.

The rearrangement uses TRBV25-1 and TRBJ2-4; TRBD1 is a possible D gene (6 bases). The CDR3 is 16 residues long. V was pared by 4 bases and J by 2 bases, with 15 bases between. In germline, CDR1 is MGHDK, CDR2 SYGVNS. The CDR3 DNA reads TGTGCCAGCAGTGCTACCGACAGGACCTCCAAAAACATTCAGTACTTC. Its translation: CASSATDRTSKNIQYF.

This chain joins TRBV3-1 (or the pseudogene TRBV3-2) and TRBJ1-6; D is unresolved. V was cut by 4 bases and J by 7 bases, with 8 bases left in between. Per the germline V gene, CDR1 is LGHDT and CDR2 is YNNKEL (reference sequence). The CDR3 consists of 13 residues. CDR3 nucleotides: TGTGCCAGCAGCCCGGAGAGGAATTCACCCCTCCACTTT. Amino acid sequence: CASSPERNSPLHF.

The sample holds a few counts of this clone. CDR3 in amino acids: CASSRNGERQQFF. CDR3 nucleotide sequence: TGCGCCAGCAGCCGAAACGGGGAGCGACAGCAGTTCTTC. The chain uses TRBV5-1 and TRBJ2-1, with D perhaps TRBD2 (5 bases). Between the trimmed V and J ends, which lost 4 bases and 11 bases, there was a span of 16 bases. This CDR3 is built from 13 residues. The germline gives CDR1 SGHRS, CDR2 YFSETQ.

This sequence joins TRBV6-5 and TRBJ2-1; 9 bases map to TRBD2. The germline V gene has CDR1 MNHEY and CDR2 SVGAGI. J was trimmed by 9 bases and V by 5 bases; bases with no gene match: 11. This CDR3 region has 15 residues. CDR3 region: CASSPWVAGVGEQFF. DNA of the CDR3: TGTGCCAGCAGTCCGTGGGTAGCGGGAGTCGGTGAGCAGTTCTTC.

The chain uses TRBV6-6 and TRBJ2-7; TRBD1 aligns across 7 bases. In germline, CDR1 is MNHNY, CDR2 SVGAGI (reference sequence). The ends lost 4 bases at V and 4 bases at J; junction bases unmatched: 10. CDR3 length: 15 amino acids. Written as DNA, the CDR3 is TGTGCCAGCAGTTTGGGATTAGGGGGCAGGTACGAGCAGTACTTC. Protein product: CASSLGLGGRYEQYF.

The genes are TRBV4-1 and TRBJ2-3; D is possibly TRBD2 (6 bases). Looked up from germline, CDR1 is MGHRA and CDR2 is YSYEKL. Deletions cut 4 bases from V and 3 bases from J, with 20 bases between. The CDR3 loop spans 17 amino acids. CDR3 loop: CASSRVSGGTGTDTQYF. As DNA, the CDR3 is TGCGCCAGCAGCCGAGTATCGGGCGGGACGGGGACAGATACGCAGTATTTT.

V and J are TRBV5-4 and TRBJ2-7; D is perhaps TRBD2 (5 bases). The CDR3 is 16 residues long. Germline V gene data show CDR1 as SGHNT and CDR2 as YYREEE (reference sequence). V was clipped by 4 bases and J by 0 bases, with 17 bases between them. CDR3 nucleotides: TGTGCCAGCAGCCGTACGGGGTTAACCGTCTCCTACGAGCAGTACTTC. This encodes CASSRTGLTVSYEQYF.

The chain recombines TRBV9 with TRBJ2-1; TRBD2 agrees at 8 bases. The CDR3 length is 20 residues. After removal of 1 base from V and 5 bases from J, the junction contained 20 bases not matched to a gene. Germline CDR1 SGDLS, CDR2 YYNGEE. CDR3 sequence reads: CASSVPLYSRSGVTDNEQFF. The CDR3, as DNA: TGTGCCAGCAGCGTACCTCTATACTCTCGTAGCGGGGTGACAGACAATGAGCAGTTCTTC.

The V and J genes are TRBV12-3 or TRBV12-4 and TRBJ2-3; D possibly corresponds to TRBD1 (5 bases). V shed 4 bases and J shed 6 bases, with 11 bases lying between them. CDR3 length: 13 residues. In DNA form, the CDR3 reads TGTGCCAGCAGTTCGGCCAGGGTGGATACGCAGTATTTT. It yields the protein CASSSARVDTQYF.

This chain's CDR3 is CASSPSGLAQSYNEQFF. CDR3 DNA: TGTGCCAGCAGCCCCTCGGGTCTAGCGCAATCCTACAATGAGCAGTTCTTC. The rearrangement joins TRBV28 to TRBJ2-1, with D possibly TRBD2 on 6 matching bases. Trimming shortened V by 6 bases and J by 1 base, and 19 bases separated the two germline ends. Germline-derived CDR1 and CDR2 are MDHEN and SYDVKM. CDR3 length: 17 residues.